The source of this T cell receptor (beta chain) is a study of T-cell memory formation after mild COVID-19. Broader study findings: CD4+ contracting clones were found mainly in CM and EM, and CD8+ ones in EMRA.

Germline values: CDR1 SQVTM, CDR2 ANQGSEA. With V trimmed by 7 bases and J by 5 bases, 9 bases remained unmatched. The CDR3 totals 14 residues. In regard to this clonotype: What it binds is unknown.

TCRdb used MiXCR to reprocess the 5' RACE reads, holding one entry per CDR3 protein. The sample shows roughly 200,000 distinct CDR3 sequences, around 21% of them seen only once. Sequenced material: PBMCs or a T cell subset sorted from them (not recorded which). This clonotype was sampled from an adult woman who had mild COVID-19 (a few samples of this study predate the infection). Cell type and time point are not known. The chain is built from TRBV29-1 and TRBJ2-5; 11 nucleotides align to TRBD1. Here the CDR3 DNA reads TGCAGCGGGACAGGGGGCGCGGGAGGGGAGACCCAGTACTTC. It is translated as CSGTGGAGGETQYF. Full variable domain (outside the CDR3, taken from reference TRBV29-1 and TRBJ2-5): SAVISQKPSRDICQRGTSLTIQCQVDSQVTMMFWYRQQPGQSLTLIATANQGSEATYESGFVIDKFPISRPNLTFSTLTVSNMSPEDSSIYLCSGTGGAGGETQYFGPGTRLLVL.